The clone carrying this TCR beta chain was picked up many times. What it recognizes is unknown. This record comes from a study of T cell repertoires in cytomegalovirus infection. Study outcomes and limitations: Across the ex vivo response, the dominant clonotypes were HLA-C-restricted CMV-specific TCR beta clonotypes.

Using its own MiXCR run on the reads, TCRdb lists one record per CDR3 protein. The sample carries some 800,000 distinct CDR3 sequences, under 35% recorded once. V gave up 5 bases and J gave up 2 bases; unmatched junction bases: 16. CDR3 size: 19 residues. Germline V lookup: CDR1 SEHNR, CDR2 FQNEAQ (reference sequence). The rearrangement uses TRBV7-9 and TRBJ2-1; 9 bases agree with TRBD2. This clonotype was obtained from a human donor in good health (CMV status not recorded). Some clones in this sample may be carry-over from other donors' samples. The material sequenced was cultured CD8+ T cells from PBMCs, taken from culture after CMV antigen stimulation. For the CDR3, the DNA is TGTGCCAGCAGCCCCCGTTGGGAGACTAGCGGAGAGGCCTACAATGAGCAGTTCTTC. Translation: CASSPRWETSGEAYNEQFF.